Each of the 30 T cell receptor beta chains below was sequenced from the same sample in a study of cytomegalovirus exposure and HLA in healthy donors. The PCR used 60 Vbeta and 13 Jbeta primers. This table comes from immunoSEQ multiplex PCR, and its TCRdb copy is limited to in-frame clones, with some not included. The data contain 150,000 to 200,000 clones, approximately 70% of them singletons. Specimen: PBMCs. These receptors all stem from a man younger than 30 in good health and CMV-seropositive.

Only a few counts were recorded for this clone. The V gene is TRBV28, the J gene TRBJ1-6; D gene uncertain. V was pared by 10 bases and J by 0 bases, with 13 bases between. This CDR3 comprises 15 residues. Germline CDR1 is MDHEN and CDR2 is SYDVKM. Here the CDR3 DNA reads TGTGCCACCCTGACTCCCAGCTCCTATAATTCACCCCTCCACTTT. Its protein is CATLTPSSYNSPLHF.

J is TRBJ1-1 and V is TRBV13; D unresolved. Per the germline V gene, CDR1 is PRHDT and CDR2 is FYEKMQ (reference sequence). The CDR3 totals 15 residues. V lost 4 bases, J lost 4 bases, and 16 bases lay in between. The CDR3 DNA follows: TGTGCCAGCAGCTCCTTCGACGGCGGGGTCACTGAAGCTTTCTTT. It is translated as CASSSFDGGVTEAFF.

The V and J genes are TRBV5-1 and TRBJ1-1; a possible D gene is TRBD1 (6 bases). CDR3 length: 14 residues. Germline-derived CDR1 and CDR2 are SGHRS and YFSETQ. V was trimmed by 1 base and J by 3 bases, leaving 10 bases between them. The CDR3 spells CASSLRPGDTEAFF. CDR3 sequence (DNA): TGCGCCAGCAGCTTGCGGCCAGGGGACACTGAAGCTTTCTTT.

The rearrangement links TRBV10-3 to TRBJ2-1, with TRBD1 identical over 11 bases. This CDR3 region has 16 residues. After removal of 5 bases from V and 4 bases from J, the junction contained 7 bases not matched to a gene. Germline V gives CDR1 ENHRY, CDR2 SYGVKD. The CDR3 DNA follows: TGTGCCATCAGTCTTACCGGGACAGGGGGTTACAATGAGCAGTTCTTC. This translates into CAISLTGTGGYNEQFF.

Here the CDR3 reads CASTQGENTEAFF. DNA of the CDR3: TGTGCCAGCACGCAGGGGGAGAACACTGAAGCTTTCTTT. The genes are TRBV6-1 and TRBJ1-1, with TRBD1 matching 7 bases. V shed 7 bases, J shed 1 base, and the junction held 3 bases outside the gene matches. CDR1 MNHNS and CDR2 SASEGT come from the germline V gene. The CDR3 spans 13 residues.

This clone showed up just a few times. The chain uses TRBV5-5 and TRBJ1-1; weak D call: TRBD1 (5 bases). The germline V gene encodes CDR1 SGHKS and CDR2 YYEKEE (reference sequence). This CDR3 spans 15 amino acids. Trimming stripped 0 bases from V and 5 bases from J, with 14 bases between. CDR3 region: CASSLAGGSQTEAFF. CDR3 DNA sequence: TGTGCCAGCAGCTTGGCCGGGGGGAGCCAGACTGAAGCTTTCTTT.

CDR3 nucleotides: TGTGCCAGCTCACCACAAACCGCAGGGGCCACGGGAAACACCATATATTTT. Amino acids: CASSPQTAGATGNTIYF. The rearrangement uses TRBV18 and TRBJ1-3; maybe TRBD1 (6 bases). V dropped 1 base and J dropped 4 bases, with 17 bases sitting between them. Germline loops: CDR1 KGHSH, CDR2 LQKENI. The CDR3 is 17 amino acids.

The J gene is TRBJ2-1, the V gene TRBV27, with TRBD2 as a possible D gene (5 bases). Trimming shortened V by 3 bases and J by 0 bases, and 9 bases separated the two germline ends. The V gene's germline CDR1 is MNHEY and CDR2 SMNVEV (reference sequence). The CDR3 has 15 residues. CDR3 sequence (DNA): TGTGCCAGCAGTTTTGGACTGAGCTCCTACAATGAGCAGTTCTTC. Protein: CASSFGLSSYNEQFF.

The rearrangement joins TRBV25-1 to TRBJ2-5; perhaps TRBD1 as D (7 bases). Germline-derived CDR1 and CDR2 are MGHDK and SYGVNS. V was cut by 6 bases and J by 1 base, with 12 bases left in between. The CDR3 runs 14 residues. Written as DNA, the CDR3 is TGTGCCAGCAGCGAGGAGGGGGCCCAAGAGACCCAGTACTTC. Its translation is CASSEEGAQETQYF.

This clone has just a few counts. CDR3 region: CASSLGPIVMGQPLYGYTF. The CDR3 coding sequence is TGCGCCAGCAGCCTTGGACCCATCGTGATGGGACAGCCGCTCTATGGCTACACCTTC. The chain uses TRBV4-1 and TRBJ1-2, with TRBD1 matching 7 bases. The germline V gene has CDR1 MGHRA and CDR2 YSYEKL. The CDR3 consists of 19 residues. The trim removed 4 bases at V and 4 bases at J, leaving 21 bases unmatched.

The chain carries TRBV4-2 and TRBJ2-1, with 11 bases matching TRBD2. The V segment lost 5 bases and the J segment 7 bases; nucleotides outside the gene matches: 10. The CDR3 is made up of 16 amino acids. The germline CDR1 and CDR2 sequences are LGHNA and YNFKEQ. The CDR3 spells CASSDGTSGGLNEQFF. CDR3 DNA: TGTGCCAGCAGCGACGGGACTAGCGGAGGATTAAATGAGCAGTTCTTC.

CDR3 nucleotide sequence: TGTGCCAGCAGCCAAGATCTGACAGTCTCTGGAAACACCATATATTTT. Encoded protein: CASSQDLTVSGNTIYF. The V and J genes are TRBV4-2 and TRBJ1-3; D perhaps matches TRBD1 (5 bases). The V gene lost 0 bases and the J gene lost 0 bases, with 9 bases spanning the gap. CDR3 length equals 16 residues. CDR1 is LGHNA and CDR2 is YNFKEQ in the germline V gene.

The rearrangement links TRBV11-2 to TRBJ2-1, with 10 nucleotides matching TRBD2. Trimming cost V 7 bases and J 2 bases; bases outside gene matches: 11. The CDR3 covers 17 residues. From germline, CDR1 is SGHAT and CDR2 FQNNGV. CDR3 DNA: TGTGCCAGCACCTCCGTTTTCGGACTAGCGGCCTACAATGAGCAGTTCTTC. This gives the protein CASTSVFGLAAYNEQFF.

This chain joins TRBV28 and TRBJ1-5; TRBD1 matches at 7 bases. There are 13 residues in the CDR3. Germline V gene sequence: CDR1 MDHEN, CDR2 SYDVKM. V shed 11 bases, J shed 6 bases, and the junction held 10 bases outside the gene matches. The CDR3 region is CAHGFQGGQPQHF. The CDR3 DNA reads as TGTGCCCACGGGTTTCAGGGGGGTCAGCCCCAGCATTTT.

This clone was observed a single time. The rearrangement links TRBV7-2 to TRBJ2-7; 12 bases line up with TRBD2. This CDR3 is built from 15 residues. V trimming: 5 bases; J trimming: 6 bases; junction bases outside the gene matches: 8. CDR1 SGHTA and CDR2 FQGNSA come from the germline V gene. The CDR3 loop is CASSPGLAGTGEQYV. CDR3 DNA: TGTGCCAGCAGCCCCGGACTAGCGGGGACGGGCGAGCAGTACGTC.

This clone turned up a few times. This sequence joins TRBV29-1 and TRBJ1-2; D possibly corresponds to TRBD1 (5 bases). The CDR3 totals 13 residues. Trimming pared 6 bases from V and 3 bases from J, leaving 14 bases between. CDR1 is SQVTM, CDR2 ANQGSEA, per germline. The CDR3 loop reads CSVVQGGYYGYTF. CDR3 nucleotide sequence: TGCAGCGTCGTTCAGGGTGGGTACTATGGCTACACCTTC.

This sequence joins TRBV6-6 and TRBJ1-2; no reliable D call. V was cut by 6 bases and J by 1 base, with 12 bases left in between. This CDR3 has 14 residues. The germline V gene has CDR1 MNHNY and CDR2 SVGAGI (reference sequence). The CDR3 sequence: CASSSPGDNYGYTF. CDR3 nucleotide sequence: TGTGCCAGCAGCTCCCCCGGGGATAACTATGGCTACACCTTC.

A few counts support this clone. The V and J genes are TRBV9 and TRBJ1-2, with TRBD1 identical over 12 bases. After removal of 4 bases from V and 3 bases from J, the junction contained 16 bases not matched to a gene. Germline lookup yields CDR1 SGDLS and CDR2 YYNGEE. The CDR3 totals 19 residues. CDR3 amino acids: CASSPIPGQGAPIYYGYTF. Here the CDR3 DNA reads TGTGCCAGCAGCCCCATCCCGGGACAGGGGGCGCCGATATACTATGGCTACACCTTC.

CDR3 sequence reads: CARSSVTPLHF. The CDR3 DNA reads as TGTGCCAGAAGCTCGGTTACACCCCTCCACTTT. The chain uses TRBV5-3 and TRBJ1-6; D unclear. TRBV5-3 qualifies as an ORF whose function is uncertain. CDR3 length: 11 amino acids. V lost 3 bases to trimming and J lost 11 bases, with 6 bases between them.

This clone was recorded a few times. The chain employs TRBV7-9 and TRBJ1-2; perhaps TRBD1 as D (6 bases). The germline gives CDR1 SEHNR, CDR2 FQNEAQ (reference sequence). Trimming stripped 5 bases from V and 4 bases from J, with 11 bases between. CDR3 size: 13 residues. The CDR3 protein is CASSPDRIYGYTF. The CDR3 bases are TGTGCCAGCAGCCCTGACAGGATCTATGGCTACACCTTC.

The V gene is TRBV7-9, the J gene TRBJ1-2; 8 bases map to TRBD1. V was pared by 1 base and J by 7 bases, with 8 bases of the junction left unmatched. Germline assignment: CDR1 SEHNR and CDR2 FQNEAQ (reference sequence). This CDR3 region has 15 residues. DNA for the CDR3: TGTGCCAGCAGCTTAGGACAGGGGATGAGGGGTGGCTACACCTTC. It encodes CASSLGQGMRGGYTF.

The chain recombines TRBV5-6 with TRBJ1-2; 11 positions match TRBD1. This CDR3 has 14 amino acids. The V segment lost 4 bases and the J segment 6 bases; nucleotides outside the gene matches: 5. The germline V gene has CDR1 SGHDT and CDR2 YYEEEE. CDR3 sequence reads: CASSPDRGRDGYTF. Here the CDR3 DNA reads TGTGCCAGCAGCCCGGACAGGGGGCGAGATGGCTACACCTTC.

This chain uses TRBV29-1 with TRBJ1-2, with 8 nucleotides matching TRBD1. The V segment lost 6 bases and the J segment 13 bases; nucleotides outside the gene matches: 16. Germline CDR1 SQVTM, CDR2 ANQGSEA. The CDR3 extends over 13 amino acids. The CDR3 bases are TGCAGCGTGGATAGAGGCAACAGGGGGGGGTTCACCTTC. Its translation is CSVDRGNRGGFTF.

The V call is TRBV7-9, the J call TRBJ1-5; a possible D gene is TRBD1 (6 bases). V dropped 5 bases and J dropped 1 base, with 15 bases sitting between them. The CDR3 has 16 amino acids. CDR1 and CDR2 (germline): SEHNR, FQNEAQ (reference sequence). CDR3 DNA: TGTGCCAGCAGCAATTCGGGAGGGGGGAGCAATCAGCCCCAGCATTTT. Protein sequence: CASSNSGGGSNQPQHF. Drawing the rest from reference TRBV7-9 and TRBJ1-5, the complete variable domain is DTGVSQNPRHKITKRGQNVTFRCDPISEHNRLYWYRQTLGQGPEFLTYFQNEAQLEKSRLLSDRFSAERPKGSFSTLEIQRTEQGDSAMYLCASSNSGGGSNQPQHFGDGTRLSIL.

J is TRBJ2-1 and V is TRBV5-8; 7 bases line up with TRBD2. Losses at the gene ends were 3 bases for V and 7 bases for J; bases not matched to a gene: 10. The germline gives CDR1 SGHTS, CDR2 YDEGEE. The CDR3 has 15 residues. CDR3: CASSSVPGLLNEQFF. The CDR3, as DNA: TGTGCCAGCAGCTCGGTACCGGGACTATTAAATGAGCAGTTCTTC. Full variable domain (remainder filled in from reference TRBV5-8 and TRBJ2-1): EAGVTQSPTHLIKTRGQQATLRCSPISGHTSVYWYQQALGLGLQFLLWYDEGEERNRGNFPPRFSGRQFPNYSSELNVNALELEDSALYLCASSSVPGLLNEQFFGPGTRLTVL.

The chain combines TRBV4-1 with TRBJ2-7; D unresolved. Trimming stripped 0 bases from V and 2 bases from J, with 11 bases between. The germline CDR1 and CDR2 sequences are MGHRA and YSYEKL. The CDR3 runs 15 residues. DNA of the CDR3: TGCGCCAGCAGCCAAGATGAGAACTACACCTACGAGCAGTACGTC. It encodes CASSQDENYTYEQYV.

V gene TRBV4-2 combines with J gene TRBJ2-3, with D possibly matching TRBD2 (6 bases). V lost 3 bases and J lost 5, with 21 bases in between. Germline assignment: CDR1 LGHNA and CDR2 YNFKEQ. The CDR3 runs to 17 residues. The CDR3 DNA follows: TGTGCCAGCAGCCACGTGCCAACTAGCAGGAGAATAGATACGCAGTATTTT. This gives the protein CASSHVPTSRRIDTQYF.

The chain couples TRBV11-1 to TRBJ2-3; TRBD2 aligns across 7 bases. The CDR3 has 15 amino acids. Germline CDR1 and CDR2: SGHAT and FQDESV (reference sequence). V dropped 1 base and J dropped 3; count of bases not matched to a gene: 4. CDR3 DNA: TGTGCCAGCAGCTTAGGGGCGGGAGTTACAGATACGCAGTATTTT. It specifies CASSLGAGVTDTQYF.

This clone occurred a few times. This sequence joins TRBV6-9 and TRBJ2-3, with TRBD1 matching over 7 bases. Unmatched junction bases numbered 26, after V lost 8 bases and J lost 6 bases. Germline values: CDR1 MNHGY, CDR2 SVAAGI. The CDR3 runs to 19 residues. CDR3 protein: CASVPSPPRQGSPPDTQYF. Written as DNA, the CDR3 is TGTGCCAGCGTCCCCAGTCCCCCCCGACAGGGTAGTCCCCCTGATACGCAGTATTTT.

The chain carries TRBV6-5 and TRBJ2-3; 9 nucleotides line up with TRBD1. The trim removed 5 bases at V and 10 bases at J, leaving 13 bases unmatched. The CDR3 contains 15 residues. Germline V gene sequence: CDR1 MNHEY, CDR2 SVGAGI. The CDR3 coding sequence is TGTGCCAGCAGTAATACAGGGGGCGCTGGGGGTCCGCAGTATTTT. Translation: CASSNTGGAGGPQYF.